This passage covers 12 T cell receptor beta chains from one sample sequenced in a study of tumor-infiltrating lymphocytes in localized non-small cell lung cancer (dated by TCRdb to the early 2020s). The library was built by means of the immunoSEQ multiplex PCR assay. Entries here come from immuneACCESS through TCRdb and include only in-frame sequences with V and J called. Some clones fail to appear in such tables; in the studies checked, an unresolved V gene covers under half of the shortfall, and the cause of the remainder is unknown. The sample includes about 11,000 clones, with 86% observed a single time. The biggest ten clones account for less than 9% of the sample. Source material: uninvolved lung tissue not adjacent to the tumor. These receptors were collected from a human donor with non-small cell lung cancer.

This chain connects TRBV4-3 to TRBJ1-3; the D is unclear. From germline, CDR1 is LGHNA and CDR2 YSLEER. V was cut by 1 base and J by 2 bases, with 6 bases left in between. The CDR3 runs to 14 residues. The CDR3: CASSQAGTGNTIYF. The CDR3 DNA reads as TGCGCCAGCAGCCAAGCTGGGACTGGAAACACCATATATTTT.

This clone has only one observation. The chain recombines TRBV2 with TRBJ1-6; D not certain. Between the trimmed V and J ends, which lost 7 bases and 7 bases, there was a span of 14 bases. This CDR3 region has 14 residues. The germline V gene encodes CDR1 SNHLY and CDR2 FYNNEI. The CDR3, as DNA: TGTGCCAGCACCACCGACCTATGGAATTCACCCCTCCACTTT. Amino acid sequence: CASTTDLWNSPLHF.

Only one count was recorded for this clone. The chain employs TRBV27 and TRBJ1-1; weak D call: TRBD1 (5 bases). V was cut by 2 bases and J by 2 bases, with 6 bases left in between. The CDR3 sequence is 13 residues long. Germline lookup yields CDR1 MNHEY and CDR2 SMNVEV (reference sequence). This CDR3 reads CASSLQGNTEAFF. The CDR3 DNA is TGTGCCAGCAGTTTACAGGGAAACACTGAAGCTTTCTTT.

The rearrangement uses TRBV10-3 and TRBJ1-2; possible D gene TRBD1, 6 bases. CDR1 and CDR2 from the germline V gene are ENHRY and SYGVKD. This CDR3 has 12 amino acids. Between the trimmed V and J ends, which lost 6 bases and 5 bases, there was a span of 10 bases. The CDR3 bases are TGTGCCATCAGCCGGGACATGTATGGCTACACCTTC. Protein sequence: CAISRDMYGYTF.

Here the CDR3 DNA reads TGTGCCGGAACTCGGGAACAGAGGGAGACCCAGTACTTC. This codes for CAGTREQRETQYF. J is TRBJ2-5 and V is TRBV2, with D tentatively TRBD2 (5 bases). The germline V and J ends were trimmed by 11 bases and 5 bases, with 18 bases remaining between them. The CDR3 is 13 residues long. CDR1 is SNHLY and CDR2 is FYNNEI in the germline V gene.

The CDR3 DNA reads TGTGCCAGCAGCCCGGGACAGGCGGATACGCAGTATTTT. Translated: CASSPGQADTQYF. The rearrangement uses TRBV5-4 and TRBJ2-3, with 8 bases aligning to TRBD1. Germline lookup yields CDR1 SGHNT and CDR2 YYREEE (reference sequence). The CDR3 is 13 residues long. Trimming removed 4 bases from V and 6 bases from J; junction bases left unmatched: 4.

The chain has TRBV6-1 and TRBJ1-1, with D unclear. This CDR3 region has 15 residues. V was clipped by 7 bases and J by 7 bases, with 22 bases between them. Germline assignment: CDR1 MNHNS and CDR2 SASEGT. Here the CDR3 reads CASTPLAYGNIEAFF. CDR3 coding DNA: TGTGCCAGCACACCTTTGGCGTATGGGAATATTGAAGCTTTCTTT.

V gene TRBV7-3 combines with J gene TRBJ2-2, with no clear D. V was trimmed by 3 bases and J by 2 bases, leaving 7 bases between them. The length of the CDR3 is 14 residues. Germline V CDR1 and CDR2: SGHTA, FQGTGA. The CDR3 loop reads CASSLHPNTGELFF. The CDR3 nucleotides are TGTGCCAGCAGCTTGCACCCCAACACCGGGGAGCTGTTTTTT.

J is TRBJ2-6 and V is TRBV6-1, with D unclear. Looked up from germline, CDR1 is MNHNS and CDR2 is SASEGT. The CDR3 covers 18 residues. The ends were cut back, 4 bases at V and 1 base at J, with 17 bases in the middle. The CDR3 coding sequence is TGTGCCAGCAGTGGGTACAGCATTAAAATTTCTGGGGCCAACGTCCTGACTTTC. This gives the protein CASSGYSIKISGANVLTF.

This clone was observed a few times. The chain combines TRBV10-3 with TRBJ2-7, with 12 bases identical to TRBD2. The V gene end was trimmed by 5 bases and the J gene end by 4 bases; junction bases not matched to a gene: 3. Per the germline V gene, CDR1 is ENHRY and CDR2 is SYGVKD. This CDR3 has 14 amino acids. The CDR3 nucleotides are TGTGCCATCAGTACCGGGACTAGCGGGTACGAGCAGTACTTC. This sequence encodes CAISTGTSGYEQYF.

The CDR3 DNA is TGCAGCGTTGAACTACCGGGGTGGGAAGAGACCCAGTACTTC. This sequence encodes CSVELPGWEETQYF. This rearrangement joins TRBV29-1 to TRBJ2-5; D perhaps matches TRBD2 (5 bases). This CDR3 comprises 14 residues. Germline V gene sequence: CDR1 SQVTM, CDR2 ANQGSEA. The V end lost 2 bases, the J end lost 3 bases, and 13 bases lay between the germline ends.

The genes are TRBV7-9 and TRBJ2-7, with 9 bases lining up with TRBD1. The CDR3 totals 14 residues. Germline values: CDR1 SEHNR, CDR2 FQNEAQ (reference sequence). V gave up 5 bases and J gave up 2 bases; unmatched junction bases: 4. This chain's CDR3 is CASSADRGAYEQYF. CDR3 sequence (DNA): TGTGCCAGCAGCGCCGACAGGGGGGCCTACGAGCAGTACTTC.